The 17 T cell receptor beta chains presented below share a single source sample, sequenced in a study of CD8 T cells in Susac syndrome. After extraction with the RNeasy kit, roughly 0.5 to 1 ug of the RNA was reverse transcribed using random hexamers. Via MiXCR, TCRdb re-called the immunoSEQ multiplex PCR reads, giving one row per CDR3 protein. The table includes about 240,000 distinct CDR3 sequences, 96% detected once. The sequenced material came from CD4+ T cells from PBMCs. Receptor source: a human donor with Susac syndrome.

CDR3 bases: TGCAGTGCTAGAGGGGACCTGGGCAATCAGCCCCAGCATTTT. Amino acids: CSARGDLGNQPQHF. The chain couples TRBV20-1 to TRBJ1-5; D perhaps matches TRBD1 (5 bases). The CDR3 runs 14 residues. The germline V and J ends were trimmed by 1 base and 2 bases, with 9 bases remaining between them. Germline CDR1 DFQATT, CDR2 SNEGSKA (reference sequence).

The chain recombines TRBV12-3 or TRBV12-4 with TRBJ1-1; 12 positions match TRBD1. Unmatched junction bases numbered 2, after V lost 6 bases and J lost 3 bases. The CDR3 totals 14 residues. The chain's CDR3 is CASRGQGADTEAFF. The CDR3 DNA is TGTGCCAGCAGGGGACAGGGGGCGGACACTGAAGCTTTCTTT.

This chain connects TRBV29-1 to TRBJ1-3; D is unclear. Germline V gives CDR1 SQVTM, CDR2 ANQGSEA. The CDR3 spans 11 residues. In nucleotides, the CDR3 is TGCGCACTTAGCTCTGGAAACACCATATATTTT. It yields the protein CALSSGNTIYF. Combining the CDR3 with reference TRBV29-1 and TRBJ1-3 gives the whole variable domain SAVISQKPSRDICQRGTSLTIQCQVDSQVTMMFWYRQQPGQSLTLIATANQGSEATYESGFVIDKFPISRPNLTFSTLTVSNMSPEDSSIYLCALSSGNTIYFGEGSWLTVV.

This chain links TRBV5-4 with TRBJ1-1; D remains unclear. Germline CDR1 SGHNT, CDR2 YYREEE (reference sequence). This CDR3 comprises 14 residues. The V gene lost 3 bases and the J gene lost 1 base, with 10 bases spanning the gap. The CDR3 protein is CASSSVLANTEAFF. The CDR3 DNA follows: TGTGCCAGCAGCTCGGTATTGGCGAACACTGAAGCTTTCTTT.

CDR3 DNA sequence: TGTGCCAGCACCTTTTTGTACAGGGAGACCCAGTACTTC. Translating it yields CASTFLYRETQYF. The chain uses TRBV7-6 and TRBJ2-5, with D perhaps TRBD1 (5 bases). With 7 bases removed from V and 5 bases from J, the gap between germline ends came to 14 bases. CDR3 length equals 13 residues. CDR1 is SGHVS and CDR2 is FNYEAQ in the germline V gene.

The V and J genes are TRBV20-1 and TRBJ2-1; the D call may be TRBD1 or TRBD2 (6 bases each). Trimming stripped 6 bases from V and 6 bases from J, with 12 bases between. The germline gives CDR1 DFQATT, CDR2 SNEGSKA (reference sequence). CDR3 length: 12 amino acids. The CDR3 nucleotides are TGCAGTGCAACCGGGGGCGCCAATGAGCAGTTCTTC. It encodes CSATGGANEQFF.

The rearrangement links TRBV27 to TRBJ1-1; D is ambiguous. V was trimmed by 3 bases and J by 3 bases, leaving 8 bases between them. Germline assignment: CDR1 MNHEY and CDR2 SMNVEV (reference sequence). The CDR3 has 13 residues. In nucleotides, the CDR3 is TGTGCCAGCAGTTTCGGGGTTGACACTGAAGCTTTCTTT. Encoded protein: CASSFGVDTEAFF.

This clonotype was detected only once. This chain uses TRBV4-1 with TRBJ2-3, with TRBD2 identical over 15 bases. The CDR3 has 16 residues. Trimming removed 6 bases from V and 7 bases from J; junction bases left unmatched: 8. CDR1 is MGHRA and CDR2 is YSYEKL in the germline V gene. The DNA for the CDR3 is TGCGCCAGCAGACCAGGGACTAGCGGGAGGAGGAATACGCAGTATTTT. It specifies CASRPGTSGRRNTQYF.

This chain links TRBV12-3 or TRBV12-4 with TRBJ1-2; D not certain. Trimming left V 1 base short and J 8 bases short, with 8 bases between. The length of the CDR3 is 12 residues. DNA of the CDR3: TGTGCCAGCAGTTTAGACCTGGGGGGCTACACCTTC. This codes for CASSLDLGGYTF.

V usage is TRBV3-1 and J usage is TRBJ2-1; unclear D gene. V was trimmed by 2 bases and J by 2 bases, leaving 16 bases between them. In germline, CDR1 is LGHDT, CDR2 YNNKEL (reference sequence). The CDR3 length is 17 residues. CDR3 in amino acids: CASSQLVFRSPYNEQFF. The CDR3 nucleotides read TGTGCCAGCAGCCAATTGGTCTTCCGGTCTCCCTACAATGAGCAGTTCTTC.

The V gene is TRBV6-5, the J gene TRBJ2-7; the D gene is possibly TRBD2 (5 bases). The germline CDR1 and CDR2 sequences are MNHEY and SVGAGI. The CDR3 covers 14 residues. V dropped 7 bases and J dropped 3 bases, with 16 bases sitting between them. The CDR3 is CASKSVVSVYEQYF. CDR3 nucleotides: TGTGCCAGCAAATCGGTGGTTAGCGTCTACGAGCAGTACTTC.

CDR3 sequence reads: CASSLDPVTDNGYTF. In DNA form, the CDR3 reads TGTGCCAGCAGTTTAGACCCCGTGACAGACAATGGCTACACCTTC. This chain joins TRBV27 and TRBJ1-2; D possibly corresponds to TRBD1 (5 bases). The V end was cut by 2 bases, the J end by 6 bases, with 16 bases between. CDR1 and CDR2 from the germline V gene are MNHEY and SMNVEV (reference sequence). This CDR3 has 15 residues.

V and J are TRBV20-1 and TRBJ2-7; 9 bases are shared with TRBD1. Germline V gene lookup returns CDR1 DFQATT and CDR2 SNEGSKA (reference sequence). The CDR3 sequence is 14 residues long. Germline trimming cut 5 bases from V and 2 bases from J; bases unmatched to any gene: 7. CDR3 sequence reads: CSAAPGTGTYEQYF. CDR3 nucleotide sequence: TGCAGTGCTGCCCCCGGGACAGGGACCTACGAGCAGTACTTC.

The V and J genes are TRBV5-1 and TRBJ1-4; D is unresolved. CDR1 is SGHRS and CDR2 is YFSETQ in the germline V gene. The CDR3 length is 15 residues. V shed 4 bases and J shed 0 bases, with 10 bases lying between them. CDR3 protein: CASSARATTNEKLFF. CDR3 coding DNA: TGCGCCAGCAGCGCGCGTGCGACAACTAATGAAAAACTGTTTTTT.

The rearrangement joins TRBV7-2 to TRBJ2-5; TRBD2 is a possible D gene (6 bases). Germline CDR1 SGHTA, CDR2 FQGNSA. This CDR3 is built from 15 residues. V was clipped by 5 bases and J by 9 bases, with 22 bases between them. The CDR3 region is CASSTGLSGSSAQYF. The CDR3 DNA is TGTGCCAGCAGCACGGGACTCTCAGGGTCGTCGGCCCAGTACTTC.

The chain carries TRBV5-1 and TRBJ2-3; TRBD2 agrees at 7 bases. CDR3 length equals 15 residues. Germline V gives CDR1 SGHRS, CDR2 YFSETQ. V lost 5 bases to trimming and J lost 6 bases; unmatched junction nucleotides: 12. This chain's CDR3 is CASRRERGARDTQYF. CDR3 sequence (DNA): TGCGCCAGCAGACGGGAGCGGGGTGCCAGGGATACGCAGTATTTT.

The chain recombines TRBV12-3 or TRBV12-4 with TRBJ2-4; D remains ambiguous. The length of the CDR3 is 14 residues. Trimming stripped 3 bases from V and 5 bases from J, with 11 bases between. CDR3 amino acids: CASSFSFPQNIQYF. The CDR3 DNA reads as TGTGCCAGCAGTTTCTCCTTCCCTCAAAACATTCAGTACTTC.